Below, 28 T cell receptor beta chains from the same sample are listed, as sequenced in a study of regulatory T cells in long-lasting Graves disease. The authors built TCR beta libraries using iRepertoire HTBI primers and Arm-PCR of CDR3 regions. TCRdb reprocessed the multiplex PCR reads with MiXCR, giving one entry per CDR3 protein. The sample has under 450,000 distinct CDR3 sequences, roughly 24% seen once. Described time point: persistent/refractory GD, antithyroid drugs over 5 years with positive TRAb. Researchers made the TCR library from RNA that was extracted from PBMCs. The material was peripheral blood mononuclear cells (PBMCs), obtained when the disease was refractory, from a patient treated with antithyroid drugs. The receptor set was obtained from a woman aged 40 to 50 with Graves disease.

CDR3 sequence reads: CASSQVGRLSGETQYF. As DNA, the CDR3 is TGTGCCAGCAGCCAAGTCGGGAGGCTATCGGGAGAGACCCAGTACTTC. The gene calls are TRBV3-1 and TRBJ2-5; 7 nucleotides align to TRBD2. Germline CDR1 LGHDT, CDR2 YNNKEL (reference sequence). The length of the CDR3 is 16 residues. V was pared by 1 base and J by 4 bases, with 9 bases of the junction left unmatched.

This clonotype was counted at least ten times. The rearrangement joins TRBV28 to TRBJ2-5, with 13 bases aligning to TRBD2. CDR1 MDHEN and CDR2 SYDVKM come from the germline V gene. Trimming at V came to 2 bases and at J to 5 bases, leaving 8 bases not matched to a gene. This CDR3 contains 17 residues. CDR3 nucleotide sequence: TGTGCCAGCAGTTTACTTAGACTAGCGGGAGGAGGGGAGACCCAGTACTTC. It translates to CASSLLRLAGGGETQYF.

The V gene is TRBV11-2, the J gene TRBJ2-4; no definite D call. CDR1 is SGHAT and CDR2 is FQNNGV in the germline V gene. V was shortened by 3 bases and J by 0 bases, with 12 bases between the two germline ends. CDR3 size: 16 residues. CDR3 coding DNA: TGTGCCAGCAGCTTGGAGAGTGGCCTAGCCAAAAACATTCAGTACTTC. Its protein is CASSLESGLAKNIQYF.

The V call is TRBV10-3, the J call TRBJ2-3; TRBD2 aligns across 8 bases. The CDR3 sequence is 16 residues long. Germline V gene sequence: CDR1 ENHRY, CDR2 SYGVKD. Trimming removed 4 bases from V and 2 bases from J; junction bases left unmatched: 8. CDR3 region: CAISATLAGATDTQYF. In DNA, the CDR3 is TGTGCCATCAGTGCGACCCTAGCGGGCGCCACAGATACGCAGTATTTT.

The chain links TRBV10-3 to TRBJ2-3, with 11 positions matching TRBD1. The germline gives CDR1 ENHRY, CDR2 SYGVKD. This CDR3 contains 15 residues. The V segment lost 0 bases and the J segment 4 bases; nucleotides outside the gene matches: 0. The CDR3 sequence: CAISESGQGADTQYF. The DNA of the CDR3 is TGTGCCATCAGTGAGTCGGGACAGGGGGCAGATACGCAGTATTTT.

J is TRBJ2-3 and V is TRBV6-1; 9 nucleotides line up with TRBD1. V gave up 6 bases and J gave up 7 bases; unmatched junction bases: 8. CDR3 length equals 14 residues. Germline loops: CDR1 MNHNS, CDR2 SASEGT. As DNA, the CDR3 is TGTGCCAGCAGGGCGGACAGGGGATGGAATACGCAGTATTTT. It encodes CASRADRGWNTQYF.

The sample holds many counts of this clonotype. The chain employs TRBV19 and TRBJ1-1; 12 bases match TRBD1. V shed 6 bases and J 5 bases; nucleotides not matched to a gene: 7. From germline, CDR1 is LNHDA and CDR2 SQIVND (reference sequence). The CDR3 runs to 15 residues. CDR3 bases: TGTGCCAGTAGGCCGGGACAGGGGGCAGGAACTGAAGCTTTCTTT. Protein: CASRPGQGAGTEAFF. Combining the CDR3 with reference TRBV19 and TRBJ1-1 gives the whole variable domain DGGITQSPKYLFRKEGQNVTLSCEQNLNHDAMYWYRQDPGQGLRLIYYSQIVNDFQKGDIAEGYSVSREKKESFPLTVTSAQKNPTAFYLCASRPGQGAGTEAFFGQGTRLTVV.

The chain carries TRBV3-1 and TRBJ1-2; no firm D call. V dropped 3 bases and J dropped 7 bases, with 15 bases sitting between them. This CDR3 is built from 14 residues. The germline V gene encodes CDR1 LGHDT and CDR2 YNNKEL (reference sequence). CDR3 loop: CASSHTEGTSGYTF. Written as DNA, the CDR3 is TGTGCCAGCAGCCACACCGAGGGCACGTCTGGCTACACCTTC.

This clonotype was observed at least ten times. CDR3: CASSERASYEQYF. CDR3 coding DNA: TGCGCCAGCAGTGAGAGGGCCAGCTACGAGCAGTACTTC. This sequence joins TRBV10-2 and TRBJ2-7; D unclear. Germline V gives CDR1 WSHSY, CDR2 SAAADI. The germline V and J ends were trimmed by 2 bases and 3 bases, with 8 bases remaining between them. The CDR3 loop spans 13 amino acids.

This clonotype occurred a few times. The chain recombines TRBV6-5 with TRBJ2-3; 13 bases align to TRBD2. V was clipped by 2 bases and J by 5 bases; unmatched bases: 7. Germline V gene lookup returns CDR1 MNHEY and CDR2 SVGAGI. The CDR3 is 17 residues long. CDR3 protein: CASSYPGLAGVGDTQYF. In nucleotides, the CDR3 is TGTGCCAGCAGTTACCCCGGACTAGCGGGAGTTGGAGATACGCAGTATTTT.

There are a few counts of this clonotype. This chain connects TRBV27 to TRBJ1-1; possibly TRBD1 for D (6 bases). The CDR3 sequence is 13 residues long. Deletions cut 7 bases from V and 0 bases from J, with 9 bases between. Germline V gene sequence: CDR1 MNHEY, CDR2 SMNVEV (reference sequence). Written as DNA, the CDR3 is TGTGCCAGCAAAGGACAGTTGAACACTGAAGCTTTCTTT. This gives the protein CASKGQLNTEAFF.

This chain connects TRBV3-1 to TRBJ1-1; D may be TRBD1 (6 bases). Germline V gene sequence: CDR1 LGHDT, CDR2 YNNKEL (reference sequence). The V gene lost 0 bases and the J gene lost 4 bases, with 12 bases spanning the gap. The length of the CDR3 is 15 residues. CDR3 loop: CASSQDFRGSTEAFF. The CDR3 DNA reads as TGTGCCAGCAGCCAAGATTTTAGGGGGAGCACTGAAGCTTTCTTT.

This clonotype was seen a handful of times. The CDR3 here is CASSQDLGREIYEQYF. CDR3 in DNA: TGTGCCAGCAGCCAAGATCTGGGGCGGGAGATCTACGAGCAGTACTTC. V gene TRBV3-1 combines with J gene TRBJ2-7; TRBD2 aligns across 7 bases. This CDR3 region has 16 residues. V lost 0 bases, J lost 3 bases, and 8 bases stayed unmatched. Germline V gene lookup returns CDR1 LGHDT and CDR2 YNNKEL (reference sequence).

This clonotype appeared a few times. The J gene is TRBJ1-1, the V gene TRBV7-9; unclear D gene. The CDR3 consists of 13 residues. Trimming removed 3 bases at V and 8 bases at J, with 13 bases between. Germline V gene data show CDR1 as SEHNR and CDR2 as FQNEAQ (reference sequence). This CDR3 is CASSLLPSSEAFF. The CDR3 coding sequence is TGTGCCAGCAGCTTGTTACCCTCCTCCGAAGCTTTCTTT.

The rearrangement joins TRBV7-9 to TRBJ2-2; 16 bases agree with TRBD2. V was pared by 5 bases and J by 5 bases, with 11 bases of the junction left unmatched. Germline lookup yields CDR1 SEHNR and CDR2 FQNEAQ (reference sequence). CDR3 length equals 19 residues. The chain's CDR3 is CASSIHQGLAGGPTGELFF. Written as DNA, the CDR3 is TGTGCCAGCAGCATCCACCAGGGACTAGCGGGAGGGCCGACCGGGGAGCTGTTTTTT.

The gene calls are TRBV6-1 and TRBJ2-7; D unresolved. The length of the CDR3 is 13 residues. Germline CDR1 is MNHNS and CDR2 is SASEGT. The V end lost 0 bases, the J end lost 7 bases, and 10 bases lay between the germline ends. CDR3 bases: TGTGCCAGCAGTGAAGCGCTTCAACGGGAGCAGTACTTC. Its translation: CASSEALQREQYF.

This clonotype was counted only a few times. The chain has TRBV5-1 and TRBJ2-7; D is unresolved. The V end was cut by 0 bases, the J end by 0 bases, with 7 bases between. This CDR3 has 14 residues. From germline, CDR1 is SGHRS and CDR2 YFSETQ. CDR3 nucleotides: TGCGCCAGCAGCTTGGGAGCACTCTCCTACGAGCAGTACTTC. Its translation is CASSLGALSYEQYF.

This clonotype was counted ten times or more. V and J are TRBV28 and TRBJ2-2; D is uncertain. Germline V gene data show CDR1 as MDHEN and CDR2 as SYDVKM. Trimming stripped 10 bases from V and 8 bases from J, with 14 bases between. CDR3 length equals 12 residues. CDR3 amino acids: CATNYPGGELFF. CDR3 sequence (DNA): TGTGCCACTAACTACCCTGGTGGGGAGCTGTTTTTT.

This clonotype has at least ten counts. The chain links TRBV6-5 to TRBJ2-6; TRBD2 is a possible D gene (5 bases). The V end lost 2 bases, the J end lost 0 bases, and 11 bases lay between the germline ends. The CDR3 is made up of 17 amino acids. Germline assignment: CDR1 MNHEY and CDR2 SVGAGI. The CDR3 DNA reads as TGTGCCAGCAGTTACGGGCAGGAGGACTCTGGGGCCAACGTCCTGACTTTC. Protein: CASSYGQEDSGANVLTF.

This clonotype was observed a handful of times. V and J are TRBV5-5 and TRBJ1-5; D gene ambiguous. The V gene's germline CDR1 is SGHKS and CDR2 YYEKEE (reference sequence). V dropped 2 bases and J dropped 0 bases, with 9 bases sitting between them. The CDR3 length is 15 residues. CDR3 amino acids: CASSLTAYSNQPQHF. CDR3 in DNA: TGTGCCAGCAGCTTAACAGCATATAGCAATCAGCCCCAGCATTTT.

This clonotype has at least ten counts. This chain connects TRBV11-2 to TRBJ2-7; the D is unclear. V was pared by 3 bases and J by 2 bases, with 11 bases between. The CDR3 has 14 amino acids. Per germline, CDR1 SGHAT and CDR2 FQNNGV. CDR3 in DNA: TGTGCCAGCAGCTTCGGCATTCTGCCCTACGAGCAGTACTTC. It codes for CASSFGILPYEQYF.

Concerning this clonotype itself: The junction departs from germline at one end; a sequencing error may be responsible. This chain links TRBV7-6 with TRBJ1-4; TRBD1 might be the D (5 bases). This CDR3 has 15 amino acids. CDR1 and CDR2 (germline): SGHVS, FNYEAQ. Here the CDR3 reads CAGSRRTSPTEKLFF. The CDR3 DNA follows: TGTGCCGGCAGCAGGCGGACATCCCCTACTGAAAAACTGTTTTTT.

This clonotype has a count of ten or more. This chain connects TRBV15 to TRBJ2-2; tentatively, D is TRBD2 (6 bases). Germline V gene lookup returns CDR1 LNHNV and CDR2 YYDKDF (reference sequence). This CDR3 spans 17 amino acids. Trimming pared 3 bases from V and 3 bases from J, leaving 17 bases between. In nucleotides, the CDR3 is TGTGCCACCAGCAGGGATTTAGCGGCAGGGTACACCGGGGAGCTGTTTTTT. It translates to CATSRDLAAGYTGELFF.

There are many counts of this clonotype. The V and J genes are TRBV12-3 or TRBV12-4 and TRBJ2-7; no reliable D call. V dropped 5 bases and J dropped 7 bases, with 9 bases sitting between them. The CDR3 extends over 11 amino acids. The CDR3 spells CASSASVEQYF. Here the CDR3 DNA reads TGTGCCAGCAGTGCTTCCGTGGAGCAGTACTTC.

The CDR3 is CASSRDRAEETQYF. CDR3 bases: TGTGCCAGCAGTCGGGACAGGGCGGAAGAGACCCAGTACTTC. This chain uses TRBV6-2 or TRBV6-3 with TRBJ2-5; TRBD1 aligns across 9 bases. The J segment lost 3 bases and the V segment lost 5 bases, leaving 4 bases of the junction unmatched. Germline V gene lookup returns CDR1 MNHEY and CDR2 SVGEGT. The length of the CDR3 is 14 residues.

The chain employs TRBV20-1 and TRBJ2-7; D is undetermined. The CDR3 contains 12 residues. Trimming removed 0 bases at V and 6 bases at J, with 9 bases between. Germline V CDR1 and CDR2: DFQATT, SNEGSKA (reference sequence). The CDR3 region is CSAREVMVEQYF. CDR3 sequence (DNA): TGCAGTGCTAGAGAGGTGATGGTCGAGCAGTACTTC.

This clonotype has ten or more counts. The chain links TRBV2 to TRBJ1-6; 10 positions agree with TRBD1. The CDR3 is 15 amino acids. Germline assignment: CDR1 SNHLY and CDR2 FYNNEI. The junction had 6 bases not matched to a gene; V was cut back by 6 bases and J by 7 bases. CDR3 residues: CASRTPDRGNSPLHF. DNA for the CDR3: TGTGCCAGCAGGACACCGGACAGGGGGAATTCACCCCTCCACTTT.

In this sample, this clonotype turned up many times. This chain uses TRBV4-1 with TRBJ1-2, with D hard to call. With 0 bases removed from V and 0 bases from J, the gap between germline ends came to 8 bases. Germline CDR1 is MGHRA and CDR2 is YSYEKL. The CDR3 consists of 15 residues. CDR3 in DNA: TGCGCCAGCAGCCAAGACACACAAGCTAACTATGGCTACACCTTC. It is translated as CASSQDTQANYGYTF.